This is a list of T cell receptor beta chains from one sample in a study of T cell responses to AZD1222 COVID-19 vaccine. Produced via immunoSEQ multiplex PCR; TCRdb's table is partial and in-frame only. There are around 50,000 clones in the sample; around four fifths occur only once, and approximately 10% lies in the top ten. Here the sequenced sample was peripheral blood, taken on day 0 of AZD1222 vaccination. These receptors originate from an adult in good health. Each CDR3 is given with its conserved first and last residue. Fields, in order: CDR3 protein, CDR3 DNA, J gene, D gene, clone size, V gene. The D gene is left open where the match is weak. Size values are once, few and many counts, or a class for expanded clones, and some rows have none.

CASSPQAVGGYTF TGTGCCAGCAGCCCTCAGGCTGTCGGGGGCTACACCTTC TRBJ1-2 - - TRBV7-2
CASSKRGPGDEKLFF TGTGCCAGCTCAAAAAGAGGGCCCGGGGATGAAAAACTGTTTTTT TRBJ1-4 - once TRBV11-2
CASRTYRGTDTQYF TGTGCCAGCAGGACCTACAGGGGTACAGATACGCAGTATTTT TRBJ2-3 TRBD1 once TRBV6-4
CASSRRTGVFGYGYTF TGTGCCAGCAGCCGACGGACAGGGGTTTTCGGCTATGGCTACACCTTC TRBJ1-2 TRBD1 - TRBV28
CASSKGKETSGYEQYF TGTGCCAGCAGCAAGGGGAAGGAGACTAGTGGCTACGAGCAGTACTTC TRBJ2-7 - - TRBV11-3
CASGQSREGLIYEQYF TGTGCTAGTGGTCAGTCTCGGGAGGGCCTTATCTACGAGCAGTACTTC TRBJ2-7 TRBD2 once TRBV12-5
CAWSVGTSGGGVEQYF TGTGCCTGGAGTGTAGGTACTAGCGGGGGGGGTGTCGAGCAGTACTTC TRBJ2-7 TRBD2 few TRBV30
CASSPDVNYGYTF TGTGCCAGCAGCCCGGACGTTAACTATGGCTACACCTTC TRBJ1-2 - - TRBV5-4
CASSVGSGGAGEQYF TGTGCCAGCAGCGTAGGGTCCGGGGGCGCGGGCGAGCAGTACTTC TRBJ2-7 - - TRBV9
CANQGGNGYTF TGTGCCAACCAGGGGGGGAATGGCTACACCTTC TRBJ1-2 - - TRBV21-1
CASRSQGPRAGYTQYF TGTGCCAGCAGGAGTCAGGGACCGCGCGCGGGATATACGCAGTATTTT TRBJ2-3 - - TRBV28
CASSFGQVLNTEAFF TGTGCCAGCAGCTTCGGACAGGTCTTGAACACTGAAGCTTTCTTT TRBJ1-1 TRBD1 - TRBV7-9
CASSQFQGVSPLHF TGCGCCAGCAGCCAATTCCAGGGCGTTTCACCCCTCCACTTT TRBJ1-6 - - TRBV4-3
CASSARTVFQAFF TGTGCCAGCAGCGCCCGGACAGTGTTTCAAGCTTTCTTT TRBJ1-1 - - TRBV3-1/TRBV3-2
CASTRDLADTQYF TGCGCCAGCACCCGGGACTTAGCAGATACGCAGTATTTT TRBJ2-3 - - TRBV10-2
CASSQVDIGTEAFF TGTGCCAGCAGCCAAGTGGACATTGGCACTGAAGCTTTCTTT TRBJ1-1 - once TRBV4-2
CAISLASTDTQYF TGTGCCATCAGTTTAGCGAGCACAGATACGCAGTATTTT TRBJ2-3 - - TRBV10-3
CASSQDKYTEAFF TGCGCCAGCAGTCAGGACAAGTACACTGAAGCTTTCTTT TRBJ1-1 - - TRBV23-1
CASSLRTAGETQYF TGCGCCAGCAGCTTAAGGACAGCCGGGGAGACCCAGTACTTC TRBJ2-5 - - TRBV5-1
CASSERPGRTEAFF TGTGCCAGCAGTGAAAGGCCAGGGAGGACTGAAGCTTTCTTT TRBJ1-1 - - TRBV6-1
CASSPAVLNTEAFF TGTGCCAGCAGCCCCGCAGTGTTGAACACTGAAGCTTTCTTT TRBJ1-1 - - TRBV21-1
CASSPQRVDNSPLHF TGTGCCAGCAGCCCCCAGAGAGTAGATAATTCACCCCTCCACTTT TRBJ1-6 - - TRBV7-8
CASSLVRGPATPYF TGTGCCAGCAGCTTAGTCCGCGGGCCCGCTACCCCGTACTTC TRBJ2-5 - - TRBV7-8
CASSQAEGYTF TGTGCCAGCAGCCAAGCTGAAGGCTACACCTTC TRBJ1-2 - - TRBV3-1/TRBV3-2
CASSELGGLPNYGYTF TGTGCCAGCAGTGAACTTGGGGGCCTTCCTAACTATGGCTACACCTTC TRBJ1-2 - - TRBV25-1
CASSLMIGSTYEQYF TGTGCCAGCAGCTTAATGATAGGCTCGACCTACGAGCAGTACTTC TRBJ2-7 - - TRBV7-2
CASGPGTGPQFF TGTGCTAGTGGTCCCGGGACAGGTCCCCAGTTCTTC TRBJ2-1 TRBD1 - TRBV12-5
CASSATAYGYTF TGCGCCAGCAGCGCGACAGCCTATGGCTACACCTTC TRBJ1-2 - once TRBV5-1
CASSPPGQGGYGYTF TGTGCCAGCTCACCACCCGGACAGGGTGGTTATGGCTACACCTTC TRBJ1-2 TRBD1 - TRBV18
CASSFGVSNEKLFF TGTGCCAGCAGTTTTGGGGTATCTAATGAAAAACTGTTTTTT TRBJ1-4 - - TRBV6-6
CASSRWDERGLNEQFF TGTGCCAGCAGCCGCTGGGACGAAAGGGGCTTAAATGAGCAGTTCTTC TRBJ2-1 - - TRBV7-3
CASKRGRSTGELFF TGCGCCAGCAAAAGGGGTAGAAGCACCGGGGAGCTGTTTTTT TRBJ2-2 - - TRBV4-3
CASSRASGTGVSPLHF TGTGCCAGCTCACGCGCTTCCGGGACAGGGGTTTCACCCCTCCACTTT TRBJ1-6 TRBD1 - TRBV18
CASSQDWKGALTEAFF TGCGCCAGCAGCCAAGATTGGAAAGGGGCACTGACTGAAGCTTTCTTT TRBJ1-1 - - TRBV4-3
CASSSYGQASTYEQYF TGCGCCAGCAGCTCATACGGACAGGCCAGCACCTACGAGCAGTACTTC TRBJ2-7 TRBD1 - TRBV5-1
CASSVLAGVFHEQYF TGTGCCAGCAGCGTGCTAGCGGGAGTATTTCACGAGCAGTACTTC TRBJ2-7 TRBD2 - TRBV5-4
CASSLVWQKEAFF TGTGCCAGCAGCTTAGTATGGCAGAAAGAAGCTTTCTTT TRBJ1-1 - - TRBV7-8
CSVALGGDQPQHF TGCAGCGTTGCCTTGGGGGGCGATCAGCCCCAGCATTTT TRBJ1-5 - - TRBV29-1
CAWGTGTGKYSNQPQHF TGTGCCTGGGGCACCGGTACGGGGAAATATAGCAATCAGCCCCAGCATTTT TRBJ1-5 - - TRBV30
CASSLDPSESSYNEQFF TGTGCCAGCAGCTTAGATCCATCCGAAAGCTCCTACAATGAGCAGTTCTTC TRBJ2-1 - few TRBV7-9
CASKGSYEQYF TGTGCCAGCAAGGGGTCCTACGAGCAGTACTTC TRBJ2-7 - - TRBV6-5
CAISESGTFYEQYF TGTGCCATCAGTGAGTCCGGGACATTCTACGAGCAGTACTTC TRBJ2-7 - - TRBV10-3
CASSSGWDRAYEQYF TGTGCCAGCAGCTCGGGCTGGGACCGAGCCTACGAGCAGTACTTC TRBJ2-7 - - TRBV5-5
CASSYSDREPQHF TGTGCCAGCAGTTACTCCGACAGGGAGCCCCAGCATTTT TRBJ1-5 TRBD1 - TRBV6-2/TRBV6-3
CASSPGALNTEAFF TGTGCCAGCAGCCCTGGGGCACTAAACACTGAAGCTTTCTTT TRBJ1-1 - - TRBV27
CASSEDRLYGYTF TGTGCCAGCAGTGAGGACAGACTATATGGCTACACCTTC TRBJ1-2 - - TRBV2
CASSIGDRGNEQYF TGTGCCAGTAGTATCGGGGACAGGGGGAACGAGCAGTACTTC TRBJ2-7 TRBD1 - TRBV19
CASSDVTPSSYEQYF TGTGCCAGCAGTGACGTGACCCCAAGCTCCTACGAGCAGTACTTC TRBJ2-7 - - TRBV2
CASSPTDRNTQYF TGTGCCAGCAGCCCCACGGACAGAAATACGCAGTATTTT TRBJ2-3 - - TRBV6-2/TRBV6-3
CASSTTGGEYEQYF TGTGCCAGCAGTACGACAGGGGGCGAGTACGAGCAGTACTTC TRBJ2-7 TRBD1 - TRBV6-5
CASMGASGSADTQYF TGTGCCAGCATGGGGGCTAGCGGGAGCGCAGATACGCAGTATTTT TRBJ2-3 TRBD2 - TRBV6-5
CASSLRDSPGETQYF TGTGCCAGCAGTTTGAGGGACTCTCCGGGGGAGACCCAGTACTTC TRBJ2-5 - - TRBV6-2/TRBV6-3
CASSFGRRSNQPQHF TGTGCCAGCAGTTTCGGTAGACGTAGCAATCAGCCCCAGCATTTT TRBJ1-5 - once TRBV27
CASSQVGYEQYF TGTGCCAGCAGTCAAGTTGGCTACGAGCAGTACTTC TRBJ2-7 - - TRBV6-1
CASSRDSYEQYF TGTGCCAGCAGCAGGGACTCCTACGAGCAGTACTTC TRBJ2-7 - - TRBV28
CASSPHRQTVNTEAFF TGTGCCAGCAGTCCCCACCGACAGACCGTGAACACTGAAGCTTTCTTT TRBJ1-1 - once TRBV28
CASRPGLANTGELFF TGTGCCAGCAGGCCGGGACTGGCGAACACCGGGGAGCTGTTTTTT TRBJ2-2 - - TRBV6-5
CASSLGTGAASYGYTF TGTGCCAGCAGCTTGGGGACAGGGGCGGCGAGCTATGGCTACACCTTC TRBJ1-2 TRBD1 - TRBV5-5
CASRRGPNNEQFF TGCGCCAGCAGAAGGGGTCCAAACAATGAGCAGTTCTTC TRBJ2-1 - - TRBV5-1